The 14 T cell receptor beta chains presented below share a single source sample, sequenced in a study of blood T cell repertoires in COVID-19 (dated by TCRdb to 2019 to 2021). The library was generated by the immunoSEQ multiplex PCR assay. Sourced from immuneACCESS, this table was stored by TCRdb with only in-frame sequences that have V and J called. A share of the clones is absent; for the studies checked, an unresolved V gene accounts for under half, and the remainder has no known explanation. For this sample the table gives more than 60,000 clones, of which 82% were detected only once. 10% of the sample goes to the ten largest clones. Sample: peripheral blood. These receptors originate from a man aged 60 to 69 with acute or convalescent COVID-19.

This chain uses TRBV7-3 with TRBJ2-5; TRBD1 is a possible D gene (5 bases). The CDR3 loop spans 14 amino acids. In germline, CDR1 is SGHTA, CDR2 FQGTGA. V was clipped by 2 bases and J by 1 base, with 8 bases between them. CDR3 protein: CASSLSDTQETQYF. CDR3 DNA sequence: TGTGCCAGCAGCTTATCGGACACCCAAGAGACCCAGTACTTC.

This clone was counted once. The chain joins TRBV30 to TRBJ1-4; 9 nucleotides agree with TRBD1. The CDR3 contains 17 residues. Germline CDR1 GTSNPN, CDR2 SVGIG (reference sequence). The trim removed 0 bases at V and 3 bases at J, leaving 8 bases unmatched. The CDR3 spells CAWSVRGYRGPNEKLFF. The CDR3 bases are TGTGCCTGGAGTGTAAGGGGCTACAGGGGGCCTAATGAAAAACTGTTTTTT.

The CDR3 loop is CAWSLQGAGTPLHF. CDR3 coding DNA: TGTGCCTGGAGTTTGCAGGGGGCAGGGACACCCCTCCACTTT. The chain carries TRBV30 and TRBJ1-6, with TRBD1 matching over 8 bases. V lost 2 bases, J lost 11 bases, and 8 bases stayed unmatched. Germline V gene lookup returns CDR1 GTSNPN and CDR2 SVGIG (reference sequence). The CDR3 has 14 amino acids. Full variable domain (missing parts from reference TRBV30 and TRBJ1-6): SQTIHQWPATLVQPVGSPLSLECTVEGTSNPNLYWYRQAAGRGLQLLFYSVGIGQISSEVPQNLSASRPQDRQFILSSKKLLLSDSGFYLCAWSLQGAGTPLHFGNGTRLTVT.

J is TRBJ1-5 and V is TRBV20-1, with TRBD1 identical over 8 bases. Germline CDR1 DFQATT, CDR2 SNEGSKA (reference sequence). The J segment lost 2 bases and the V segment lost 3 bases, leaving 9 bases of the junction unmatched. The CDR3 is 16 residues long. CDR3 in amino acids: CSASGGQAFRNQPQHF. CDR3 coding DNA: TGCAGTGCTAGTGGGGGACAGGCCTTTCGCAATCAGCCCCAGCATTTT.

The chain uses TRBV7-2 and TRBJ2-2, with 8 nucleotides matching TRBD1. Trimming removed 1 base from V and 7 bases from J; junction bases left unmatched: 5. This CDR3 has 15 residues. Per the germline V gene, CDR1 is SGHTA and CDR2 is FQGNSA. This CDR3 is CASSLVQGGGGELFF. DNA of the CDR3: TGTGCCAGCAGCTTAGTACAGGGGGGTGGCGGGGAGCTGTTTTTT.

This clone has just a few counts. The rearrangement joins TRBV5-6 to TRBJ2-1; 7 nucleotides align to TRBD1. Germline CDR1 reads SGHDT; CDR2 reads YYEEEE. The V gene end was trimmed by 2 bases and the J gene end by 0 bases; junction bases not matched to a gene: 5. CDR3 length equals 16 residues. In DNA, the CDR3 is TGTGCCAGCAGCTTCGGGACAGCTTACTCCTACAATGAGCAGTTCTTC. This translates into CASSFGTAYSYNEQFF.

The chain carries TRBV5-1 and TRBJ2-1, with TRBD2 as a possible D gene (6 bases). The germline V and J ends were trimmed by 3 bases and 6 bases, with 13 bases remaining between them. The CDR3 totals 14 residues. Germline V lookup: CDR1 SGHRS, CDR2 YFSETQ. CDR3 region: CASSSQTSSNEQFF. The CDR3 bases are TGCGCCAGCAGCTCCCAGACTAGTAGCAATGAGCAGTTCTTC.

This chain uses TRBV7-2 with TRBJ2-6; D may be TRBD1 (5 bases). This CDR3 comprises 15 residues. CDR1 SGHTA and CDR2 FQGNSA come from the germline V gene. Trimming cost V 5 bases and J 0 bases, with 8 bases left between them. The CDR3 region is CASSRDSSGANVLTF. DNA for the CDR3: TGTGCCAGCAGCAGAGACAGCTCTGGGGCCAACGTCCTGACTTTC.

CDR3 in amino acids: CASRPHPSDTEAFF. The CDR3 nucleotides read TGTGCCAGCAGACCCCATCCATCAGACACTGAAGCTTTCTTT. The J gene is TRBJ1-1, the V gene TRBV6-5, with no clear D. Germline CDR1 reads MNHEY; CDR2 reads SVGAGI. CDR3 length equals 14 residues. V was shortened by 6 bases and J by 3 bases, with 14 bases between the two germline ends.

This chain uses TRBV10-3 with TRBJ2-2, with D hard to call. CDR3 size: 14 residues. The germline CDR1 and CDR2 sequences are ENHRY and SYGVKD. The V end was cut by 2 bases, the J end by 4 bases, with 8 bases between. CDR3 region: CAISEGTTTGELFF. CDR3 sequence (DNA): TGTGCCATCAGTGAGGGCACTACCACCGGGGAGCTGTTTTTT.

The chain employs TRBV3-1 (or the pseudogene TRBV3-2) and TRBJ1-1, with unresolved D. Trimming left V 4 bases short and J 4 bases short, with 7 bases between. Germline V lookup: CDR1 LGHDT, CDR2 YNNKEL (reference sequence). The CDR3 is 12 residues long. CDR3 nucleotide sequence: TGTGCCAGCAGCCTCTCGGGCACTGAAGCTTTCTTT. Translation: CASSLSGTEAFF.

The V and J genes are TRBV4-2 and TRBJ2-3; 12 bases match TRBD2. The CDR3 has 18 residues. The V gene's germline CDR1 is LGHNA and CDR2 YNFKEQ. The trim removed 0 bases at V and 6 bases at J, leaving 10 bases unmatched. CDR3 coding DNA: TGTGCCAGCAGCCAAGATGGTGCTAGCGGGGGGGCCGGTGATACGCAGTATTTT. Protein sequence: CASSQDGASGGAGDTQYF.

J is TRBJ2-3 and V is TRBV28, with D tentatively TRBD2 (5 bases). Germline assignment: CDR1 MDHEN and CDR2 SYDVKM. The CDR3 sequence is 14 residues long. With 1 base removed from V and 5 bases from J, the gap between germline ends came to 10 bases. Written as DNA, the CDR3 is TGTGCCAGCAGTTTATCGGCGGGCGTAGATACGCAGTATTTT. This sequence encodes CASSLSAGVDTQYF. The full variable domain, with the rest looked up from reference TRBV28 and TRBJ2-3, is DVKVTQSSRYLVKRTGEKVFLECVQDMDHENMFWYRQDPGLGLRLIYFSYDVKMKEKGDIPEGYSVSREKKERFSLILESASTNQTSMYLCASSLSAGVDTQYFGPGTRLTVL.

This chain connects TRBV29-1 to TRBJ2-7; 9 bases line up with TRBD2. The length of the CDR3 is 13 residues. Germline V gives CDR1 SQVTM, CDR2 ANQGSEA. The V and J ends lost 4 bases and 6 bases, in that order; junction bases with no gene match: 7. As DNA, the CDR3 is TGCAGCGTTGGGGCGGGGGGGCCCCTCGAGCAGTACTTC. Translation: CSVGAGGPLEQYF.